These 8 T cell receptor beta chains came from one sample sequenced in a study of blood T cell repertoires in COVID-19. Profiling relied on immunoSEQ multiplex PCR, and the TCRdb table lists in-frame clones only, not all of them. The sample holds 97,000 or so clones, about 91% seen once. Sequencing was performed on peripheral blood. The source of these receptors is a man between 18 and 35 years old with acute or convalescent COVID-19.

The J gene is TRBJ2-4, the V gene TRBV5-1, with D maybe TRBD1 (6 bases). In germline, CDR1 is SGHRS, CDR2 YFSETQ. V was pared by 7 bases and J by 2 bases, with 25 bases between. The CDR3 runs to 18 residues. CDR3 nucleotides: TGCGCCAGCTGCACTAAGCCCCCTAACCGGGACACCAAAAACATTCAGTACTTC. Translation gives CASCTKPPNRDTKNIQYF.

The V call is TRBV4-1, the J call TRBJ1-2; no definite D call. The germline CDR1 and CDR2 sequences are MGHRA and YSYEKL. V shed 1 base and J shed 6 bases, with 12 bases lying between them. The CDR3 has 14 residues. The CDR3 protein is CASSQVPDWDGYTF. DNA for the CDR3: TGCGCCAGCAGCCAAGTGCCGGACTGGGATGGCTACACCTTC.

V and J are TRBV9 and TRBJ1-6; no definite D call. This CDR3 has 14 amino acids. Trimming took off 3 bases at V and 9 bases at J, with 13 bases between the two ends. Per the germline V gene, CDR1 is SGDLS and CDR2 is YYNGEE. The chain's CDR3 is CASSGGGASSPLHF. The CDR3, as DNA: TGTGCCAGCAGCGGGGGAGGTGCAAGTTCACCCCTCCACTTT. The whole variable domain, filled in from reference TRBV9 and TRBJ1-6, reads DSGVTQTPKHLITATGQRVTLRCSPRSGDLSVYWYQQSLDQGLQFLIQYYNGEERAKGNILERFSAQQFPDLHSELNLSSLELGDSALYFCASSGGGASSPLHFGNGTRLTVT.

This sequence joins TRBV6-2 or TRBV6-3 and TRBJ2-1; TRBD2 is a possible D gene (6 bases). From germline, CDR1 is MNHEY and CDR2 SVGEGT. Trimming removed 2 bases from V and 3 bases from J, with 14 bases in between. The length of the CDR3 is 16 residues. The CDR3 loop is CASSYMWLANYNEQFF. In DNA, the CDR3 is TGTGCCAGCAGTTACATGTGGCTAGCGAACTACAATGAGCAGTTCTTC.

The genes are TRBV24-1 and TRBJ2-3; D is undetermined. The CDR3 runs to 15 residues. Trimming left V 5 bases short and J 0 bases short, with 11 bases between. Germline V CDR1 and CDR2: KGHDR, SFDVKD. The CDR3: CATSARGVSTDTQYF. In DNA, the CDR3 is TGTGCCACCAGTGCTCGCGGCGTGAGCACAGATACGCAGTATTTT.

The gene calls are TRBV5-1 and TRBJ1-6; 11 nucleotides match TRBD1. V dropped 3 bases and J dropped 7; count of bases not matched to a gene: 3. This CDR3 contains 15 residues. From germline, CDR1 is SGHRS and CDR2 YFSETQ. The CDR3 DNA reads TGCGCCAGCAGCTGGACAGGGGGCACAAATTCACCCCTCCACTTT. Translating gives CASSWTGGTNSPLHF.

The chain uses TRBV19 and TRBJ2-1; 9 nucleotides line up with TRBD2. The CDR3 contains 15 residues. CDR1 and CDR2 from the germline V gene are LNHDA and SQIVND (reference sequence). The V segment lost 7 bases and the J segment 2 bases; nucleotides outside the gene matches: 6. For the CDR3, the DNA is TGTGCCAGTACTGAAGCGGGAGGCCCCTACAATGAGCAGTTCTTC. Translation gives CASTEAGGPYNEQFF.

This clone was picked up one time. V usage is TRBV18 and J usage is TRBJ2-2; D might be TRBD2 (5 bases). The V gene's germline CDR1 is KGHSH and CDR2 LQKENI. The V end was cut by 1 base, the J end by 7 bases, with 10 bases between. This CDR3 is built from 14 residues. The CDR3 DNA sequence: TGTGCCAGCTCACCACGAGGGTATTTCGGGGAGCTGTTTTTT. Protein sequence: CASSPRGYFGELFF.